The T cell receptor (beta chain) under discussion was sequenced for a study of spatial heterogeneity in lung cancer. Across the whole study: Sequence detection consistently recorded a greater number of beta-chain than alpha-chain sequences. Study-level points and caveats: Circulating ubiquitous expanded tumor TCRs were observed more frequently at resection than at follow-up.

This clonotype was observed a handful of times. The target antigen is unknown. Regarding time point: sample taken at primary tumor resection. The sequenced material consisted of unsorted whole RNA from tumor, nontumor lung or frozen PBMC. Samples were donated by 72 untreated early-stage non-small cell lung cancer patients. TCRdb reprocessed the 5' RACE reads with MiXCR, giving one entry per CDR3 protein. This table holds about 85,000 distinct CDR3 sequences, 15% to 25% found once. Per germline, CDR1 SQVTM and CDR2 ANQGSEA. There are 13 residues in the CDR3. The V end was cut by 5 bases, the J end by 4 bases, with 13 bases between.

The chain couples TRBV29-1 to TRBJ2-3; D is unresolved. The specimen comprised PBMCs, sampled at surgery. The receptor's source is a male donor with early-stage non-small cell lung cancer. The CDR3 DNA sequence: TGCAGCGTTCAAAAGGGTGTCGCAGATACGCAGTATTTT. Amino acids: CSVQKGVADTQYF.